This T cell receptor beta chain was captured in a study of long-term antiretroviral therapy in people with HIV. It was in the United States that all participants with HIV were treated. At the survey level, the v3.0 immunoSEQ assay was run. Sequencing aimed at roughly 40,000-55,000 T-cell genomes per sample. The assay was immunoSEQ multiplex PCR, and TCRdb's table has in-frame clones only and misses some. The data hold 18,000 or so clones, with around 80% observed a single time. CDR3 size: 13 residues. Germline CDR1 and CDR2: MGHRA and YSYEKL. Trimming removed 8 bases from V and 4 bases from J; junction bases left unmatched: 5.

V is TRBV4-1 and J is TRBJ1-5; TRBD1 aligns across 7 bases. The clonotype originates from a woman in her thirties or forties with HIV. The sample in question was unsorted PBMCs, obtained at the start of antiretroviral therapy, before treatment. The CDR3: CASADRRNQPQHF. DNA of the CDR3: TGCGCCAGCGCGGACAGGAGAAATCAGCCCCAGCATTTT.